This TCR beta chain was retrieved from a study of CD8+CD57+ T cells in acquired aplastic anemia. Only patients with CD8+CD57+ cell expansion on flow cytometry were chosen for sequencing. It was genomic DNA that served as the template for profiling TCR beta VDJ and CDR3. TCRdb reprocessed the reads with MiXCR, giving one entry per CDR3 protein. The repertoire holds about 160,000 distinct CDR3 sequences, with around 48% as singletons. This CDR3 region has 14 residues. Trimming left V 1 base short and J 2 bases short, with 9 bases between. Germline loops: CDR1 SGHRS, CDR2 YFSETQ. This clonotype was counted at least ten times.

The sequencing sample was made of sorted CD4+, CD8+, or CD8+CD57+ T cells (not recorded which) from PBMCs. The rearrangement joins TRBV5-1 to TRBJ2-5; D call uncertain. The clonotype originates from a human donor with aplastic anemia. The CDR3 DNA sequence: TGCGCCAGCAGCTTGAATCTCGGACAAGAGACCCAGTACTTC. The encoded protein is CASSLNLGQETQYF. Looking up the rest from reference TRBV5-1 and TRBJ2-5 gives the full variable domain: KAGVTQTPRYLIKTRGQQVTLSCSPISGHRSVSWYQQTPGQGLQFLFEYFSETQRNKGNFPGRFSGRQFSNSRSEMNVSTLELGDSALYLCASSLNLGQETQYFGPGTRLLVL.